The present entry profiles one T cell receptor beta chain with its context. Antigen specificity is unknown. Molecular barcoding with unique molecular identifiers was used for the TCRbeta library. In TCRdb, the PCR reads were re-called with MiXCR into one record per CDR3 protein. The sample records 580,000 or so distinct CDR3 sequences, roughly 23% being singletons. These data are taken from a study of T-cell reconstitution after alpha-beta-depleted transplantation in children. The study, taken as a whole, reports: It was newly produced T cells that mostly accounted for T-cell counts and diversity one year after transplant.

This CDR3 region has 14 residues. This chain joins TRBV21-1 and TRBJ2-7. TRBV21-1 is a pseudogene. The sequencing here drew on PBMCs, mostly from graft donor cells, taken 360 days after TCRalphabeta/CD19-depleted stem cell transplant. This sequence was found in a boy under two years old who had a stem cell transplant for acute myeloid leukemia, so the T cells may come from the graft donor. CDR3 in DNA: TGTGCCAGCAGCCCCCACCGGGGCGCCCACGAGCAGTACTTC. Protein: CASSPHRGAHEQYF.